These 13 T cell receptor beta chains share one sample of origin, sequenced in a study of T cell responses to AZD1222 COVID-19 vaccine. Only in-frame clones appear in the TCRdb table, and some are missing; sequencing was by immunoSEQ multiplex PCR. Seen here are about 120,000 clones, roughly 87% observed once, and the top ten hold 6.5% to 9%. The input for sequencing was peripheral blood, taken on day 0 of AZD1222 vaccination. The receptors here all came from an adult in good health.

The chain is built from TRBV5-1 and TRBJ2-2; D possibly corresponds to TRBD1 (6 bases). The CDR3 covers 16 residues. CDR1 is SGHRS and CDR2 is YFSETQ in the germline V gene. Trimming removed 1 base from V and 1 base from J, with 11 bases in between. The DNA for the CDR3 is TGCGCCAGCAGCTTGCAGACAGGCCGGAACACCGGGGAGCTGTTTTTT. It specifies CASSLQTGRNTGELFF.

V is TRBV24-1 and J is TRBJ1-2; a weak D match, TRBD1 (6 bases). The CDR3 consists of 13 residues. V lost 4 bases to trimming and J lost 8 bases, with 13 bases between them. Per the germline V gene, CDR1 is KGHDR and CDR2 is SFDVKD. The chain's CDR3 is CATSDSDSPGYTF. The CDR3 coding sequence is TGTGCCACCAGTGACTCGGACAGTCCGGGCTACACCTTC.

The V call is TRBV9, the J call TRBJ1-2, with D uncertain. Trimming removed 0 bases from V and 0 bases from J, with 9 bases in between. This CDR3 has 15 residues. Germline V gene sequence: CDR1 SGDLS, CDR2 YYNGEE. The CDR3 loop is CASSVAATSNYGYTF. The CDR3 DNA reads TGTGCCAGCAGCGTAGCGGCTACCTCTAACTATGGCTACACCTTC.

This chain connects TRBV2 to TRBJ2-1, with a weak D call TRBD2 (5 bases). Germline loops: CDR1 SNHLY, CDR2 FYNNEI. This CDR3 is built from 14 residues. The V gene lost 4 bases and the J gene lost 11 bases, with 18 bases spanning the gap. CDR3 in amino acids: CASSVGIQGSKQFF. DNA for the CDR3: TGTGCCAGCAGTGTCGGGATCCAAGGGTCGAAGCAGTTCTTC.

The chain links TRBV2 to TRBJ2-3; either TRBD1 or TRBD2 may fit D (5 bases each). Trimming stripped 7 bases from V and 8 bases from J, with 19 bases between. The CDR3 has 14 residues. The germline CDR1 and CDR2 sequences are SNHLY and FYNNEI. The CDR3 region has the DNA TGTGCCAGCAAATGGAGAGGGGTGAGGGGTACGCAGTATTTT. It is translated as CASKWRGVRGTQYF.

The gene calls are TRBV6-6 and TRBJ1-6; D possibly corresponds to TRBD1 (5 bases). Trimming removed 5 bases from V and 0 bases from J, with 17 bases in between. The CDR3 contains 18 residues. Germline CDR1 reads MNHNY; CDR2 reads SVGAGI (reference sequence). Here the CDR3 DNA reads TGTGCCAGCAGTCGCCGACAGAGTCTCAGCTCCTATAATTCACCCCTCCACTTT. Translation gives CASSRRQSLSSYNSPLHF.

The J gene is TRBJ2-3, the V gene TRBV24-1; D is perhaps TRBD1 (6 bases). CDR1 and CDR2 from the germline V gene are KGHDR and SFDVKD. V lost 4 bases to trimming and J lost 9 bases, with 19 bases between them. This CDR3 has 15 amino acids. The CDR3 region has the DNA TGTGCCACCAGTGAACGGACAGTTTCCGCCCGAACGCAGTATTTT. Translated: CATSERTVSARTQYF.

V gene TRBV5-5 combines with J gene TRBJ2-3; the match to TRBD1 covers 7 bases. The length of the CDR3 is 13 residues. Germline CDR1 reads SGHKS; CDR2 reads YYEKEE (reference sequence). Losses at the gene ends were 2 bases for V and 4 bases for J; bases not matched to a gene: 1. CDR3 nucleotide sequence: TGTGCCAGCAGCTTTACAGGGGCAGATACGCAGTATTTT. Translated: CASSFTGADTQYF.

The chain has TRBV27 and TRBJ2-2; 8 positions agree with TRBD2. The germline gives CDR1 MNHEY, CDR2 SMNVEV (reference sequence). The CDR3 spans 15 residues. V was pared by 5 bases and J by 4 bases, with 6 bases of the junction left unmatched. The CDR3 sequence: CASSLLAGGTGELFF. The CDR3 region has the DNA TGTGCCAGCAGTCTACTGGCGGGGGGCACCGGGGAGCTGTTTTTT.

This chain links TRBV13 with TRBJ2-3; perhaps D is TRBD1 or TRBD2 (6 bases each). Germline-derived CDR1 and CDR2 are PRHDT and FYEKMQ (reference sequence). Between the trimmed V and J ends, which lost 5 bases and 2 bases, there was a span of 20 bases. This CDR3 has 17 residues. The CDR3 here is CASSPRGTGAFTDTQYF. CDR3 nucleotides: TGTGCCAGCAGCCCGAGAGGTACGGGGGCCTTCACAGATACGCAGTATTTT.

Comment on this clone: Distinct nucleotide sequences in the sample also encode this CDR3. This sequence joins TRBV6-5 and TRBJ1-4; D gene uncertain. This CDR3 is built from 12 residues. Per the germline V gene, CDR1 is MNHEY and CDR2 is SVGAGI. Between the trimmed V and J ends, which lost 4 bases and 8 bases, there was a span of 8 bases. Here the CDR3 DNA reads TGTGCCAGCAGTTGGGGAGGGGAAAAACTGTTTTTT. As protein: CASSWGGEKLFF.

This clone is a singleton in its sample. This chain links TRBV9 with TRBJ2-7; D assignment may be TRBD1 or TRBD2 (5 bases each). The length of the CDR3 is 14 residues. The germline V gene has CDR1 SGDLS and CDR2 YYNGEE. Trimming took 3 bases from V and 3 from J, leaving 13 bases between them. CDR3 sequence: CASSALSGGYEQYF. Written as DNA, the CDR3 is TGTGCCAGCAGCGCCCTTAGTGGGGGCTACGAGCAGTACTTC.

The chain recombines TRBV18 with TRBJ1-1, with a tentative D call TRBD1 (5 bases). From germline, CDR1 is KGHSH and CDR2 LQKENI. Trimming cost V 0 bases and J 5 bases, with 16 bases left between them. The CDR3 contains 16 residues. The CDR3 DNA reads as TGTGCCAGCTCACCACCGGCCGGGGGTGGGGGAACTGAAGCTTTCTTT. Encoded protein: CASSPPAGGGGTEAFF.